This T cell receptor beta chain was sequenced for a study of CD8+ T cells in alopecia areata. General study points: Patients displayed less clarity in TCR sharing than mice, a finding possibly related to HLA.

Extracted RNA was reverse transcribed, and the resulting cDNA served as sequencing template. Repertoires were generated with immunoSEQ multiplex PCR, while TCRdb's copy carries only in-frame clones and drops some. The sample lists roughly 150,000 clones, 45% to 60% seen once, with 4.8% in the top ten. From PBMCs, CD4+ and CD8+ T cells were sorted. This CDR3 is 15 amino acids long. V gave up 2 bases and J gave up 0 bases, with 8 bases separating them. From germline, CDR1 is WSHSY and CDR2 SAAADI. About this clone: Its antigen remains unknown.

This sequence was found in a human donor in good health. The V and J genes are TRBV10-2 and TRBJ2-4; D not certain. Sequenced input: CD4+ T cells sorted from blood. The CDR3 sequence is CASSERLLAKNIQYF. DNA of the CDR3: TGCGCCAGCAGTGAGAGGCTCCTAGCCAAAAACATTCAGTACTTC.